This entry concerns a single T cell receptor (beta chain). Its antigen is unidentified. The CDR3 covers 15 residues. The V and J ends lost 2 bases and 6 bases, in that order; junction bases with no gene match: 4. In TCRdb, the PCR reads were re-called with MiXCR into one record per CDR3 protein. Found here are 20,000 to 25,000 distinct CDR3 sequences, 51% of them singletons; the top ten hold approximately 1%. This sample is part of a study of vaccination and CD4 T cells after COVID-19. Findings and caveats of the study: Clonotypes reactive to SARS-CoV-2 had a median that went up from 21 to 38, but not significantly.

This receptor was taken from a human donor who had recovered from COVID-19. The J gene is TRBJ1-5, the V gene TRBV23-1; 10 bases fit TRBD1. TRBV23-1 is reported as an ORF; its role is uncertain. Sample: CD4+ T cells from blood, taken before SARS-CoV-2 vaccination. CDR3 region: CASSQPWDRGQPQHF. The CDR3 DNA reads as TGCGCCAGCAGTCAACCTTGGGACAGGGGTCAGCCCCAGCATTTT.